This T cell receptor (beta chain) was recovered during a study of CD8+CD57+ T cells in acquired aplastic anemia. Study summary: Roughly 3 ug was the average amount of DNA from sorted CD4+ and CD8+ cells.

Study observations and caveats: For CD8+ Simpson's diversity, patients and controls showed no significant difference. In common between the patients and the controls were nearly 30 CD8+ CDR3 sequences.

Both TCR beta VDJ combination and CDR3 sequence profiling were carried out. Genomic DNA was the template for this profiling. TCRdb independently ran MiXCR on the reads; one entry per CDR3 protein. This table has 250,000 to 350,000 distinct CDR3 sequences, around 60% appearing once. This clonotype was counted ten times or more. No antigen is known for it. One end of the junction is discordant with germline, which a read error may explain. The germline CDR1 and CDR2 sequences are SGHRS and YFSETQ. The CDR3 length is 12 residues. The chain employs TRBV5-1 and TRBJ2-5; D call uncertain. Sequencing was carried out using sorted CD4+, CD8+, or CD8+CD57+ T cells (not recorded which) from PBMCs. This receptor was obtained from a human donor with severe aplastic anemia or a healthy control (not recorded which). For the CDR3, the DNA is TGTGCCAGCAGCTTAGATCAAGAGACCCAGTACTTC. This encodes CASSLDQETQYF. Full variable domain (missing parts from reference TRBV5-1 and TRBJ2-5): KAGVTQTPRYLIKTRGQQVTLSCSPISGHRSVSWYQQTPGQGLQFLFEYFSETQRNKGNFPGRFSGRQFSNSRSEMNVSTLELGDSALYLCASSLDQETQYFGPGTRLLVL.